This TCR beta chain was obtained from a study of blood T cells in healthy people across ages. Study-wide results and caveats: Long-lived donors exceeded aged donors in naive CD4+ cells and diversity. Observed TCR beta diversity per million T cells went down as age went up. This fall followed a roughly linear course with age.

This clonotype was seen a handful of times. Its antigen is currently unknown. Using a J-beta primer mix together with a sample-barcoded 5' primer, a second PCR was run for roughly 6 to 12 cycles. Samples each returned at least 2.5 million CDR3-containing paired-end reads. TCRdb reprocessed the 5' RACE reads via MiXCR and lists one record per CDR3 protein. The sample carries approximately 1.5 million distinct CDR3 sequences, 40% to 45% recorded once. The CDR3 sequence is 16 residues long. CDR1 MNHEY and CDR2 SVGAGI come from the germline V gene. The trim removed 7 bases at V and 2 bases at J, leaving 6 bases unmatched.

This clonotype was obtained from a young woman in good health. The sequenced sample consisted of blood. The V gene is TRBV6-5, the J gene TRBJ2-1; 12 bases map to TRBD2. CDR3 residues: CASTQTSGGTYNEQFF. In nucleotides, the CDR3 is TGTGCCAGCACGCAGACTAGCGGGGGCACCTACAATGAGCAGTTCTTC.